This T cell receptor (beta chain) appears in the sequencing data of a study of graft-versus-host responses after intestinal transplantation. Study details: Recipients received multivisceral, liver-intestinal, or isolated intestinal transplants. After anti-thymocyte globulin induction, recipients took tacrolimus and steroids for roughly three years. Study-wide results and caveats: Early post-transplant HvG declines were associated with peak circulating GvH clone levels.

In regard to this clone: The antigen remains unidentified.

Sequencing used immunoSEQ multiplex PCR; TCRdb keeps in-frame clones, though not all of them. This table has more than 30,000 clones, roughly 87% appearing once. Intraepithelial plus lamina propria lymphocytes were released by processing graft tissue. Material: ileum tissue, obtained around 190 days after intestinal transplant. The TCR was taken from a human patient who received an intestinal transplant, so some T cells may come from the graft donor.

CDR3 residues: CASSLGWRRNTEAFF. The CDR3 region has the DNA TGCGCCAGCAGCTTGGGGTGGAGGAGGAACACTGAAGCTTTCTTT. The V gene is TRBV5-1, the J gene TRBJ1-1, with D uncertain. Looked up from germline, CDR1 is SGHRS and CDR2 is YFSETQ. This CDR3 has 15 residues. V gave up 0 bases and J gave up 1 base, with 10 bases separating them.